The T cell receptor (beta chain) under discussion was sequenced for a study of early T cells in non-severe SARS-CoV-2 infection. CDR1 SGHTA and CDR2 FQGNSA come from the germline V gene. This CDR3 comprises 18 residues. Trimming took 4 bases from V and 0 from J; bases not matched to a gene: 11. From the 5' RACE reads, TCRdb called clonotypes with MiXCR, one entry per CDR3 protein. The sample carries about 48,000 distinct CDR3 sequences, over 10% recorded once. This clonotype was detected many times. This rearrangement joins TRBV7-2 to TRBJ1-1, with TRBD1 matching 10 bases. This receptor was obtained from an adult who was a healthcare worker with PCR-confirmed SARS-CoV-2 infection or an uninfected control (not recorded which). Sample: whole blood. DNA of the CDR3: TGTGCCAGCAGCTGGAGGGTTGGGGGACAGGGGATGAACACTGAAGCTTTCTTT. Translation: CASSWRVGGQGMNTEAFF.